This is a list of T cell receptor beta chains from one sample in a study of patients and donors after allogeneic stem cell transplantation. TCRdb reprocessed the RT-PCR reads via MiXCR and lists one record per CDR3 protein. Here the sample spans roughly 200,000 distinct CDR3 sequences, 41% being singletons. Sequences were obtained from blood, either unsorted or a sorted T cell fraction (not recorded which). The receptors were gathered from a human donor who was either an allogeneic HSCT recipient or a stem cell or donor lymphocyte infusion donor (not recorded which). It is not recorded whose cells these are; they may come from a transplant donor. Each CDR3 is given with its conserved first and last residue. The D gene is left open where the match is weak. Clone size, where shown, is once, few, many, or a class for clones that have expanded.

j_call d_call clone_size v_call cdr3_nt cdr3_aa
TRBJ1-4 TRBD1 few TRBV28 TGTGCCAGCAGTTCCCACTCCGGGACAGGGGGCGAAAAACTGTTTTTT CASSSHSGTGGEKLFF
TRBJ2-5 . . TRBV6-6 TGTGCCGGGGGGACGAATCCAGAGACCCAGTACTTC CAGGTNPETQYF
TRBJ2-7 . . TRBV28 TGTGCCAGCAGTTATCAGGATTCTTACGAGCAGTACTTC CASSYQDSYEQYF
TRBJ1-3 TRBD1 . TRBV4-2 TGTGCCAGCAGCCAAGATATGACAGGGACTGGAAACACCATATATTTT CASSQDMTGTGNTIYF
TRBJ1-3 TRBD1 . TRBV30 TGTGCCTGGGACAGGGACCTCGCGGGAAACACCATATATTTT CAWDRDLAGNTIYF
TRBJ2-4 . once TRBV12-3/TRBV12-4 TGTGCCAGCAGCATGGTCCGTCCCCCGGAACACTTC CASSMVRPPEHF
TRBJ2-5 . . TRBV11-2 TGTGCCAGCAGCTTAGGTCCGCTAGTTACCATGGAGACCCAGTACTTC CASSLGPLVTMETQYF
TRBJ1-5 . few TRBV12-3/TRBV12-4 TGTGCCAGCAGTCCCCGACCGAATCAGCCCCAGCATTTT CASSPRPNQPQHF
TRBJ2-6 . . TRBV7-2 TGTGCCAGCAGCTTATGGCGCAGCGCTGGGGCCAACGTCCTGACTTTC CASSLWRSAGANVLTF
TRBJ2-1 . few TRBV7-9 TGTGCCAGCGAAGGGATTTACAATGAGCAGTTCTTC CASEGIYNEQFF
TRBJ2-1 TRBD1 few TRBV9 TGTGCCAGCAGCACTCGGACAGGCACGGGGAATGAGCAGTTCTTT CASSTRTGTGNEQFF
TRBJ2-2 . . TRBV27 TGTGCCAGCAGTTTATCGGGCGGGGAGCTGTTTTTT CASSLSGGELFF
TRBJ1-4 . . TRBV5-1 TGCGCCAGCAGCTTGCAGGGGCTGGTGGCTAATGAAAAACTGTTTTTT CASSLQGLVANEKLFF
TRBJ1-1 . few TRBV7-8 TGTGCCAGCAGCCCCACCCCGAACACTGAAGCTTTCTTT CASSPTPNTEAFF
TRBJ2-7 TRBD2 few TRBV13 TGTGCCAGCAGCAGCGGGAGAGCGTACGAGCAGTACTTC CASSSGRAYEQYF